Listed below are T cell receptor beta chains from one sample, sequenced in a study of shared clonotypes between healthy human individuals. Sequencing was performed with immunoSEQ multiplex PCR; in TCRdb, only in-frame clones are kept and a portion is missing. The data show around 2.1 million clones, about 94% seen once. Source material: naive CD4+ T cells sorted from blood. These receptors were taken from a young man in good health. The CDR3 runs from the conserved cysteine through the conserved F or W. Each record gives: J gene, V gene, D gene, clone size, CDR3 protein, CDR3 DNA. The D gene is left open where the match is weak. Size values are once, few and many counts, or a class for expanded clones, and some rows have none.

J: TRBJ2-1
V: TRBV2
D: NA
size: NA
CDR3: CASRTNANEQFF
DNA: TGTGCCAGCAGGACTAACGCCAATGAGCAGTTCTTC

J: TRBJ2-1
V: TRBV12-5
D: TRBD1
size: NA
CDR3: CASGIGTGRVGEQFF
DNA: TGTGCTAGTGGTATAGGGACAGGGCGGGTAGGTGAGCAGTTCTTC

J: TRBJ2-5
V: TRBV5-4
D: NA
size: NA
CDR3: CASRRDTRQETQYF
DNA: TGTGCCAGCCGCCGGGACACAAGACAAGAGACCCAGTACTTC

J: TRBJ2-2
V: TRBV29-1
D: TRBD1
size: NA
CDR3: CSVGTGSGELFF
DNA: TGCAGCGTTGGGACAGGGTCGGGGGAGCTGTTTTTT

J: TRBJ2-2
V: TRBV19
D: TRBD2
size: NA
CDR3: CASSILGLAATQSNTGELFF
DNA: TGTGCCAGTAGTATACTGGGACTAGCGGCAACCCAATCGAACACCGGGGAGCTGTTTTTT

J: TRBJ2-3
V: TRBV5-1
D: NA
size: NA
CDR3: CASSLRSSGHSTDTQYF
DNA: TGCGCCAGCAGCTTGCGATCCAGCGGTCATAGCACAGATACGCAGTATTTT

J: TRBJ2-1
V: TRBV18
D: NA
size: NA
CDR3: CASSPPGALQSSYNEQFF
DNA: TGTGCCAGCTCACCACCGGGGGCGCTGCAAAGCTCCTACAATGAGCAGTTCTTC

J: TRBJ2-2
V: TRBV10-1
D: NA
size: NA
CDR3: CASSEERAGELFF
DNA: TGCGCCAGCAGTGAGGAGCGGGCCGGGGAGCTGTTTTTT

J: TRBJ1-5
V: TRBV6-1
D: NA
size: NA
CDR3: CASSEYQGFNQPQHF
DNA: TGTGCCAGCAGTGAATACCAGGGGTTCAATCAGCCCCAGCATTTT

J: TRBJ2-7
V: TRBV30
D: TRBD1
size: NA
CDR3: CAWTTGGTYEQYF
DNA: TGTGCCTGGACAACAGGGGGCACCTACGAGCAGTACTTC

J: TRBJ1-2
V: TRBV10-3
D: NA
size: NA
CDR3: CAISDAGLYGYTF
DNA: TGTGCCATCAGTGATGCGGGACTCTATGGCTACACCTTC

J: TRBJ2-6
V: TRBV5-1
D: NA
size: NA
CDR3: CASSGTGPPGNVLTF
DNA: TGCGCCAGCAGCGGAACAGGGCCGCCCGGGAACGTCCTGACTTTC

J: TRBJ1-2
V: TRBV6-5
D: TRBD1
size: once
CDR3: CASSYSRQGYGYTF
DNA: TGTGCCAGCAGTTACTCGAGACAGGGGTATGGCTACACCTTC

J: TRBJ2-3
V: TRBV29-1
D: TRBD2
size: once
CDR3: CSVLAGIDTQYF
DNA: TGCAGCGTCCTAGCGGGAATAGATACGCAGTATTTT

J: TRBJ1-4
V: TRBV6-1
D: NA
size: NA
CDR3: CASSEWGRNNEKLFF
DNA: TGTGCCAGCAGTGAATGGGGAAGAAATAATGAAAAACTGTTTTTT

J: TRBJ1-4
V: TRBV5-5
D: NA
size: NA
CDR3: CASDQQATNEKLFF
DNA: TGTGCCAGCGATCAGCAAGCAACTAATGAAAAACTGTTTTTT

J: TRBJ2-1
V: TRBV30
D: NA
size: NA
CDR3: CAWSVRLGGDEQFF
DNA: TGTGCCTGGAGTGTTCGTTTAGGAGGGGATGAGCAGTTCTTC

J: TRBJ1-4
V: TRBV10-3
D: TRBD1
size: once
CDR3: CAIDRGNEKLFF
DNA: TGTGCCATCGACAGGGGTAATGAAAAACTGTTTTTT

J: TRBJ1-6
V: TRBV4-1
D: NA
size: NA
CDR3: CASSQVVTPSPLHF
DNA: TGCGCCAGCAGCCAAGTGGTCACCCCTTCACCCCTCCACTTT

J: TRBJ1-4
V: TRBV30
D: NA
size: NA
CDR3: CAWTLRGGGEEKLFF
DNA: TGTGCCTGGACCCTACGGGGGGGAGGAGAGGAAAAACTGTTTTTT

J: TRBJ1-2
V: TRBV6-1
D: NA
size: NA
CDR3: CASSRTASWYGYTF
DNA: TGTGCCAGCAGTAGGACGGCCTCTTGGTATGGCTACACCTTC

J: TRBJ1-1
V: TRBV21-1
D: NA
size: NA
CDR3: CASTRITGGTEAFF
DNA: TGTGCCAGCACCAGGATAACCGGAGGGACTGAAGCTTTCTTT

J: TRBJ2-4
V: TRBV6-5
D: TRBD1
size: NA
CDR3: CASSYAGGKNIQYF
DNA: TGTGCCAGCAGTTATGCAGGGGGTAAAAACATTCAGTACTTC

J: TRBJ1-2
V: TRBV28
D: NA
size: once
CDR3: CASSLGGAPSGYTF
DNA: TGTGCCAGCAGTTTAGGGGGGGCTCCCTCTGGCTACACCTTC

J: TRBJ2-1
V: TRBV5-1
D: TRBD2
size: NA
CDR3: CASSIRLAGDNEQFF
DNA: TGCGCCAGCAGCATACGACTAGCGGGGGACAATGAGCAGTTCTTC

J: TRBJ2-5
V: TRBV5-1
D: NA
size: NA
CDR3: CASGQGRGETQYF
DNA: TGCGCCAGCGGCCAGGGGAGGGGAGAGACCCAGTACTTC

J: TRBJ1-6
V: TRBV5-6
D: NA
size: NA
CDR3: CASSLDQGSSPLHF
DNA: TGTGCCAGCAGCTTGGATCAGGGGAGCTCACCCCTCCACTTT

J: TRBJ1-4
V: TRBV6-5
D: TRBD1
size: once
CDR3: CASSKRTGDGKLFF
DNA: TGTGCCAGCAGCAAGAGGACAGGGGATGGAAAACTGTTTTTT

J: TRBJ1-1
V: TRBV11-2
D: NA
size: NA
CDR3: CASSLEQGYTEAFF
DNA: TGTGCCAGCAGCTTAGAACAGGGTTACACTGAAGCTTTCTTT